These T cell receptor beta chains were read from a single sample in a study of OX40 agonist ivuxolimab in advanced cancers. Some clones are missing from TCRdb's copy, which holds only in-frame ones; the method was immunoSEQ multiplex PCR. Found here are some 86,000 clones, 90% of them singletons; the top ten hold less than 0.35%. The sequencing used CD4+ or CD8+ T cells sorted from blood, collected in a trial of the OX40 agonist ivuxolimab. Source of these receptors: an adult with an advanced solid tumor such as melanoma, head and neck, liver or kidney cancer. Each CDR3 is given with its conserved first and last residue. The order of the fields is V gene, clone size, D gene, J gene, CDR3 DNA, CDR3 protein. A D gene is named only where the DNA matches it firmly. Not every row has a clone size; where given, it reads once, few, many or a size class.

TRBV5-6	NA	NA	TRBJ2-6	TGTGCCAGCAGTTTTAGGTCTGGGGCCAACGTCCTGACTTTC	CASSFRSGANVLTF
TRBV9	NA	NA	TRBJ2-1	TGTGCCAGCAGCGTAGGTTGGGGTGACAATGAGCAGTTCTTC	CASSVGWGDNEQFF
TRBV5-4	NA	NA	TRBJ1-6	TGTGCCAGCAGCCTAGGGGGTGGTGGTTCACCCCTCCACTTT	CASSLGGGGSPLHF
TRBV10-2	NA	NA	TRBJ2-7	TGCGCCACTCAATCAGCGGGACACGACTCCTACGAGCAGTACTTC	CATQSAGHDSYEQYF
TRBV5-4	few	NA	TRBJ1-6	TGTGCCAGCAGCCCTCAGGGGAACTCACCCCTCCACTTT	CASSPQGNSPLHF
TRBV18	NA	TRBD1	TRBJ1-4	TGTGCCAGCTCACATGGGACAGGGGGAGAAAAACTGTTTTTT	CASSHGTGGEKLFF
TRBV18	NA	NA	TRBJ1-3	TGTGCCAGCTCGTATGGGGCGAGCTCTGGAAACACCATATATTTT	CASSYGASSGNTIYF
TRBV5-6	few	NA	TRBJ2-2	TGTGCCAGCAGCGCCTACACCGGGGAGCTGTTTTTT	CASSAYTGELFF
TRBV5-5	NA	NA	TRBJ1-2	TGTGCCAGCAGCTTGGCACCCGGGCGATATGGCTACACCTTC	CASSLAPGRYGYTF
TRBV5-4	NA	TRBD1	TRBJ1-4	TGTGCCAGCAGCTTGGGACAGGGGGAGGAAAAACTGTTTTTT	CASSLGQGEEKLFF
TRBV18	once	TRBD2	TRBJ2-7	TGTGCCAGCTCACCAGCTGGGGGGGGTGGATACGAGCAGTACTTC	CASSPAGGGGYEQYF
TRBV6-1	once	NA	TRBJ1-6	TGTGCCAGCAGTGAAGGTCCTCAGAATTCACCCCTCCACTTT	CASSEGPQNSPLHF
TRBV7-9	NA	TRBD1	TRBJ1-2	TGTGCCAGCAGCGGGACCGGACAGGCCCCTTTCTATGGCTACACCTTC	CASSGTGQAPFYGYTF
TRBV5-1	NA	NA	TRBJ1-3	TGCGCCAGCAGCGTACAGGGTGAGACCATATATTTT	CASSVQGETIYF
TRBV2	NA	NA	TRBJ1-2	TGTGCCAGCAGTGAAAGGTTGGTTCGTGAGAACTATGGCTACACCTTC	CASSERLVRENYGYTF
TRBV27	NA	NA	TRBJ1-5	TGTGCCAGCAGTTTGCGTAATTTGGGCAATCAGCCCCAGCATTTT	CASSLRNLGNQPQHF
TRBV5-8	NA	NA	TRBJ2-5	TGTGCCAGCAGCTATAGCGGTTTAGACCAAGAGACCCAGTACTTC	CASSYSGLDQETQYF
TRBV19	NA	TRBD1	TRBJ1-5	TGTGCCAGTAGCTACGCGGACAGGGCTGGCAATCAGCCCCAGCATTTT	CASSYADRAGNQPQHF
TRBV7-7	NA	TRBD1	TRBJ2-2	TGTGCTAGCGGCTTTTTAGGGACAGGGACCGGGGAGCTGTTTTTT	CASGFLGTGTGELFF
TRBV7-7	NA	TRBD1	TRBJ2-7	TGTGCTAGCAGCTGCCGGGACAGGGTCCACGAGCAGTACTTC	CASSCRDRVHEQYF
TRBV18	few	NA	TRBJ1-1	TGTGCCAGCTCACCACCGCAGTCCGACCTGAACACTGAAGCTTTCTTT	CASSPPQSDLNTEAFF
TRBV25-1	few	NA	TRBJ1-6	TGTGCCAGCAGTGTCAGATATTCACCCCTCCACTTT	CASSVRYSPLHF
TRBV6-1	NA	TRBD1	TRBJ2-3	TGTGCCAGCCAAGGGGGCGCAGATACGCAGTATTTT	CASQGGADTQYF
TRBV19	few	TRBD1	TRBJ1-5	TGTGCCAGTAGGCAGGGGGATGGTCAGCCCCAGCATTTT	CASRQGDGQPQHF
TRBV7-9	NA	NA	TRBJ1-2	TGTGCCAGCAGCTTAGTGGGGGGGTTAGGCGGCTACACCTTC	CASSLVGGLGGYTF
TRBV7-6	NA	NA	TRBJ1-3	TGTGCCAGCAGCTTAGTTGGAAACACCATATATTTT	CASSLVGNTIYF
TRBV6-5	few	NA	TRBJ1-3	TGTGCCAGCGTGGGGCTAAACACCATATATTTT	CASVGLNTIYF
TRBV19	NA	TRBD2	TRBJ2-3	TGTGCCAGTAGTACCGGGACTAGCGGGGGTTATACGCAGTATTTT	CASSTGTSGGYTQYF
TRBV6-1	NA	NA	TRBJ1-1	TGTGCCAGCAGTGTGTCAGGAACTTGGGTCGCTGAAGCTTTCTTT	CASSVSGTWVAEAFF
TRBV5-1	NA	NA	TRBJ1-2	TGCGCCAGCAGCTTGTTAGACGGATCTAACTATGGCTACACCTTC	CASSLLDGSNYGYTF
TRBV7-7	NA	NA	TRBJ2-5	TGTGCTAGCAGCTCAGACCGGGAAGAGACCCAGTACTTC	CASSSDREETQYF
TRBV18	NA	NA	TRBJ1-1	TGTGCCAGCTCACCTCCCCATGTAGGGAGGGACACTGAAGCTTTCTTT	CASSPPHVGRDTEAFF
TRBV10-3	NA	NA	TRBJ2-1	TGTGCCATCAGTGAGTCGGGGGGTTCCTACAATGAGCAGTTCTTC	CAISESGGSYNEQFF
TRBV9	once	NA	TRBJ1-6	TGTGCCAGCAGCGTAGATCCGGGTTTAGGATCAGCCCTCCACTTT	CASSVDPGLGSALHF
TRBV6-1	once	NA	TRBJ1-2	TGTGCCAGCAGAGGGGACCGAGAAAGTTATGGCTACACCTTC	CASRGDRESYGYTF
TRBV10-2	NA	NA	TRBJ1-3	TGCGCCAGCAGGTCGGGACACGGGACCTCTGGAAACACCATATATTTT	CASRSGHGTSGNTIYF
TRBV25-1	NA	NA	TRBJ1-4	TGTGCCAGCAGTGCCCAAACAGGGTCTAATGAAAAACTGTTTTTT	CASSAQTGSNEKLFF
TRBV9	few	TRBD2	TRBJ2-7	TGTGCCAGTTCAGCGGGGGGGCGGTACGAGCAGTACTTC	CASSAGGRYEQYF
TRBV5-1	NA	NA	TRBJ2-3	TGCGCCAGCAGAGGGGGGGCAGATACGCAGTATTTT	CASRGGADTQYF
TRBV5-5	NA	NA	TRBJ1-2	TGTGCCAGCAGCCGGGTCATGGAACAGGAAGGCTATGGCTACACCTTC	CASSRVMEQEGYGYTF
TRBV28	NA	NA	TRBJ1-4	TGTGCCAGCAGTTCCGGGTCGATTCTGGCTAATGAAAAACTGTTTTTT	CASSSGSILANEKLFF
TRBV5-4	once	TRBD2	TRBJ2-3	TGTGCCAGCAGCGGGACTAGCGGGGGGGCACGAGATACGCAGTATTTT	CASSGTSGGARDTQYF
TRBV2	NA	NA	TRBJ1-3	TGTGCCAGCAGTGAAGCGGGGTACTCTGGAAACACCATATATTTT	CASSEAGYSGNTIYF
TRBV28	NA	NA	TRBJ1-1	TGTGCCAGCAGTTTACAGGGCACTGAAGCTTTCTTT	CASSLQGTEAFF
TRBV7-9	once	NA	TRBJ1-5	TGTGCCAGCAGCTCAACCCAATGGGGCAATAGCAATCAGCCCCAGCATTTT	CASSSTQWGNSNQPQHF
TRBV7-9	NA	NA	TRBJ1-4	TGTGCCAGCAGCTTTCCCTCGGCAGGGGAGAATGAAAAACTGTTTTTT	CASSFPSAGENEKLFF
TRBV19	NA	NA	TRBJ1-1	TGTGCATGGGAAAAGGGAACTGAAGCTTTCTTT	CAWEKGTEAFF
TRBV6-1	NA	NA	TRBJ1-3	TGTGCCAGCAGTGCAAGAGATAGAGGACAGTACTCTGGAAACACCATATATTTT	CASSARDRGQYSGNTIYF
TRBV5-1	NA	TRBD1	TRBJ2-2	TGCGCCAGCAGCTTTATCGGGACAGGGAACACCGGGGAGCTGTTTTTT	CASSFIGTGNTGELFF
TRBV11-2	NA	NA	TRBJ1-5	TGTGCCAGCAGCCCCGCCGACCCAGGCCGAGGGCCCCAGCATTTT	CASSPADPGRGPQHF
TRBV2	NA	TRBD2	TRBJ2-1	TGTGCCGCGCCGGGACTAGCCCACAATGAGCAGTTCTTC	CAAPGLAHNEQFF
TRBV11-3	NA	TRBD1	TRBJ2-2	TGTGCCAGCAGCATTGGACAGGGGAGCACCGGGGAGCTGTTTTTT	CASSIGQGSTGELFF
TRBV27	once	TRBD1	TRBJ1-2	TGTGCCAGCAGTACCATCCGGGACAGGGTTCTCGGCTACACCTTC	CASSTIRDRVLGYTF
TRBV7-9	NA	TRBD1	TRBJ1-4	TGTGCCAGCAGCTTGCTGACAGGGGGAGATGAAAAACTGTTTTTT	CASSLLTGGDEKLFF
TRBV11-2	once	NA	TRBJ2-5	TGTGCCAGCAGCTCGACAGAGCAAGAGACCCAGTACTTC	CASSSTEQETQYF
TRBV19	NA	TRBD2	TRBJ2-1	TGTGCCAGTAGTATATCTGCGGGGGGCCTTCCCTCCTACAATGAGCAGTTCTTC	CASSISAGGLPSYNEQFF
TRBV10-2	NA	NA	TRBJ2-2	TGCGCCAGTAAGAAGTCGCAGGGGTTCACCGGGGAGCTGTTTTTT	CASKKSQGFTGELFF
TRBV6-1	NA	NA	TRBJ1-5	TGTGCCAGCAGTGAAGCTATTGGGGTTCAGCCCCAGCATTTT	CASSEAIGVQPQHF
TRBV11-3	once	NA	TRBJ2-2	TGTGCCAGCGGAGGGGCGGCCGGGGAGCTGTTTTTT	CASGGAAGELFF